Presented here are 30 T cell receptor beta chains from one specimen sequenced in a study of identical twins. Each CDR3 protein is one row after TCRdb ran MiXCR on the 5' RACE reads. The data contain roughly 240,000 distinct CDR3 sequences, about 7.3% of them singletons. The data also belong to a second study, concerning yellow fever vaccine responses in identical twins.

Sequences were obtained from memory (CD45RO+) T cells sorted from blood. These TCRs come from a woman under 30 in good health.

This clonotype came up a few times. The J gene is TRBJ2-2, the V gene TRBV14; weak D call: TRBD1 (6 bases). Germline V gives CDR1 SGHDN, CDR2 FVKESK. Deletions cut 1 base from V and 7 bases from J, with 13 bases between. This CDR3 has 15 residues. CDR3: CASSQGTVIGGELFF. The CDR3 bases are TGTGCCAGCAGCCAAGGGACAGTTATTGGCGGGGAGCTGTTTTTT. The whole variable domain, remainder taken from reference TRBV14 and TRBJ2-2, is EAGVTQFPSHSVIEKGQTVTLRCDPISGHDNLYWYRRVMGKEIKFLLHFVKESKQDESGMPNNRFLAERTGGTYSTLKVQPAELEDSGVYFCASSQGTVIGGELFFGEGSRLTVL.

This clonotype was found a few times. The V and J genes are TRBV12-3 or TRBV12-4 and TRBJ1-3, with 8 bases aligning to TRBD1. The ends lost 7 bases at V and 1 base at J; junction bases unmatched: 9. CDR3 size: 16 residues. CDR3 coding DNA: TGTGCCAGCAAAACTCGGACAGGGAAATCTGGAAACACCATATATTTT. This translates into CASKTRTGKSGNTIYF.

The sample holds many counts of this clonotype. The rearrangement links TRBV12-3 or TRBV12-4 to TRBJ2-7; D ambiguous. This CDR3 spans 14 amino acids. With 2 bases removed from V and 2 bases from J, the gap between germline ends came to 10 bases. The CDR3 region has the DNA TGTGCCAGCAGTTTATCCACCCGTCCCTACGAGCAGTACTTC. Protein sequence: CASSLSTRPYEQYF.

The chain uses TRBV5-1 and TRBJ1-6; 7 bases line up with TRBD1. Germline assignment: CDR1 SGHRS and CDR2 YFSETQ. The CDR3 spans 16 residues. The V segment lost 4 bases and the J segment 0 bases; nucleotides outside the gene matches: 4. The CDR3 nucleotides are TGCGCCAGCAGCGACAGGGACACCTCCTATAATTCACCCCTCCACTTT. Amino acids: CASSDRDTSYNSPLHF.

This clonotype was observed a handful of times. The V call is TRBV5-1, the J call TRBJ1-2, with no clear D. The CDR3 covers 13 residues. The germline V and J ends were trimmed by 2 bases and 6 bases, with 11 bases remaining between them. The V gene's germline CDR1 is SGHRS and CDR2 YFSETQ. This chain's CDR3 is CASSFGQIDGYTF. The CDR3 DNA reads TGCGCCAGCAGCTTTGGGCAGATTGATGGCTACACCTTC.

This clonotype was observed at least ten times. The chain carries TRBV2 and TRBJ1-1; D perhaps matches TRBD1 (6 bases). Trimming shortened V by 5 bases and J by 5 bases, and 9 bases separated the two germline ends. The CDR3 sequence is 12 residues long. The germline V gene encodes CDR1 SNHLY and CDR2 FYNNEI. The CDR3 is CASSQGGTEAFF. The CDR3, as DNA: TGTGCCAGCAGTCAAGGGGGAACTGAAGCTTTCTTT.

DNA for the CDR3: TGCAGTGCTAATACGGATCCGGGCAATCAGCCCCAGCATTTT. Protein: CSANTDPGNQPQHF. The V and J genes are TRBV20-1 and TRBJ1-5; no definite D call. This CDR3 is built from 14 residues. The germline CDR1 and CDR2 sequences are DFQATT and SNEGSKA (reference sequence). V lost 4 bases and J lost 2, with 12 bases in between.

This clonotype showed up many times. CDR3 sequence (DNA): TGTGCCAGCAGCTTACCAAACTATCGGACTAGCGGGGCCAATGCGCTTTACAATGAGCAGTTCTTC. Translation gives CASSLPNYRTSGANALYNEQFF. The chain joins TRBV7-9 to TRBJ2-1, with 12 nucleotides matching TRBD2. Germline assignment: CDR1 SEHNR and CDR2 FQNEAQ (reference sequence). J was trimmed by 4 bases and V by 2 bases; bases with no gene match: 21. CDR3 length: 22 amino acids.

Concerning this clonotype itself: One junction end disagrees with the germline gene, perhaps due to a read error. The CDR3 loop reads CASTFGTSGKSYNQQFF. DNA for the CDR3: TGTGCCAGCACCTTTGGGACTAGCGGGAAGTCCTACAATCAGCAGTTCTTC. The V gene is TRBV7-9, the J gene TRBJ2-1; 13 bases are shared with TRBD2. CDR3 length equals 17 residues. Germline loops: CDR1 SEHNR, CDR2 FQNEAQ (reference sequence). Variable domain in full (rest from reference TRBV7-9 and TRBJ2-1): DTGVSQNPRHKITKRGQNVTFRCDPISEHNRLYWYRQTLGQGPEFLTYFQNEAQLEKSRLLSDRFSAERPKGSFSTLEIQRTEQGDSAMYLCASTFGTSGKSYNQQFFGPGTRLTVL.

This clonotype has more than one count but fewer than ten. The chain is built from TRBV6-1 and TRBJ2-7; 9 positions agree with TRBD2. The J segment lost 2 bases and the V segment lost 7 bases, leaving 21 bases of the junction unmatched. This CDR3 is 19 amino acids long. Germline V CDR1 and CDR2: MNHNS, SASEGT. CDR3 DNA: TGTGCCAGCACCTACAGGGTCAATATAGCGGGAGCAGCAACCTACGAGCAGTACTTC. Translated, it gives CASTYRVNIAGAATYEQYF.

This clonotype was observed at least ten times. The chain carries TRBV5-1 and TRBJ2-7, with D perhaps TRBD2 (5 bases). CDR1 SGHRS and CDR2 YFSETQ come from the germline V gene. The CDR3 runs to 14 residues. V was clipped by 0 bases and J by 0 bases, with 7 bases between them. The CDR3 protein is CASSLGRDSYEQYF. CDR3 coding DNA: TGCGCCAGCAGCTTGGGACGGGACTCCTACGAGCAGTACTTC.

A few counts support this clonotype. V gene TRBV20-1 combines with J gene TRBJ2-7; D remains ambiguous. V lost 3 bases to trimming and J lost 0 bases, with 12 bases between them. CDR3 length: 14 residues. Germline V gene lookup returns CDR1 DFQATT and CDR2 SNEGSKA (reference sequence). The CDR3 loop reads CSARMEPSSYEQYV. The CDR3 nucleotides are TGCAGTGCTAGGATGGAACCAAGCTCCTACGAGCAGTACGTC.

This clonotype was observed a few times. This chain connects TRBV29-1 to TRBJ1-1, with no clear D. V lost 6 bases, J lost 6 bases, and 11 bases lay in between. This CDR3 region has 11 residues. Germline values: CDR1 SQVTM, CDR2 ANQGSEA. CDR3 DNA sequence: TGCAGCGTAAGGACTTCCGCTGAAGCTTTCTTT. This codes for CSVRTSAEAFF.

This clonotype has a handful of counts. The chain carries TRBV20-1 and TRBJ2-3, with 10 bases lining up with TRBD2. With V trimmed by 0 bases and J by 1 base, 13 bases remained unmatched. Germline V lookup: CDR1 DFQATT, CDR2 SNEGSKA (reference sequence). This CDR3 region has 19 residues. CDR3 DNA sequence: TGCAGTGCTAGAGATCCTCGGAGCGGGGGGGCCGGGGGCACAGATACGCAGTATTTT. Amino acids: CSARDPRSGGAGGTDTQYF.

The sample holds a few counts of this clonotype. The chain couples TRBV5-1 to TRBJ2-2; D is undetermined. In germline, CDR1 is SGHRS, CDR2 YFSETQ. V dropped 0 bases and J dropped 5 bases, with 5 bases sitting between them. The CDR3 has 13 residues. This CDR3 reads CASSLAFTGELFF. The CDR3 DNA is TGCGCCAGCAGCTTGGCGTTTACCGGGGAGCTGTTTTTT.

This clonotype was observed a handful of times. The chain has TRBV29-1 and TRBJ2-3, with 9 bases matching TRBD2. The CDR3 runs 14 residues. V lost 6 bases, J lost 4 bases, and 8 bases stayed unmatched. Per germline, CDR1 SQVTM and CDR2 ANQGSEA. The CDR3 here is CSVRLAGISDTQYF. The CDR3 bases are TGCAGCGTGCGTCTAGCGGGAATTTCAGATACGCAGTATTTT.

The sample holds many counts of this clonotype. In DNA, the CDR3 is TGTGCCAGCAGCGTTGGACAGGGGAACACTGAAGCTTTCTTT. Its protein product is CASSVGQGNTEAFF. This chain connects TRBV27 to TRBJ1-1, with TRBD1 identical over 8 bases. The CDR3 extends over 14 amino acids. Germline assignment: CDR1 MNHEY and CDR2 SMNVEV (reference sequence). Trimming at V came to 6 bases and at J to 1 base, leaving 4 bases not matched to a gene.

This clonotype has ten or more counts. This chain joins TRBV20-1 and TRBJ2-1, with 12 bases aligning to TRBD2. The CDR3 is 15 residues long. Trimming cost V 2 bases and J 8 bases; bases outside gene matches: 7. CDR1 and CDR2 (germline): DFQATT, SNEGSKA (reference sequence). The CDR3 nucleotides read TGCAGTGCTAGAAAAACGACTAGCGGGAGAGATGAGCAGTTCTTC. This codes for CSARKTTSGRDEQFF.

This clonotype has more than one count but fewer than ten. CDR3 residues: CASSLGGLAGGLYQETQYF. CDR3 nucleotides: TGTGCCAGCAGTTTAGGGGGACTAGCGGGGGGCCTGTACCAAGAGACCCAGTACTTC. This chain links TRBV12-3 or TRBV12-4 with TRBJ2-5; 15 bases agree with TRBD2. With 1 base clipped from V and 0 bases from J, the junction kept 6 bases outside the gene matches. The CDR3 extends over 19 amino acids.

The chain combines TRBV20-1 with TRBJ2-3; tentative D call: TRBD2 (5 bases). CDR3 size: 13 residues. Between the trimmed V and J ends, which lost 5 bases and 2 bases, there was a span of 11 bases. CDR1 and CDR2 (germline): DFQATT, SNEGSKA (reference sequence). CDR3 loop: CSAHDYSTDTQYF. For the CDR3, the DNA is TGCAGTGCTCATGACTATTCCACAGATACGCAGTATTTT.

The table lists this clonotype with many counts. V usage is TRBV20-1 and J usage is TRBJ2-1; TRBD2 matches at 10 bases. With 4 bases clipped from V and 10 bases from J, the junction kept 7 bases outside the gene matches. Germline CDR1 reads DFQATT; CDR2 reads SNEGSKA (reference sequence). The CDR3 is 13 residues long. CDR3 coding DNA: TGCAGTGCTACGGGACTAGCGTCACGAGAGCAGTTCTTC. This sequence encodes CSATGLASREQFF.

This clonotype has a handful of counts. V usage is TRBV29-1 and J usage is TRBJ2-1, with 8 bases that match TRBD1. There are 12 residues in the CDR3. CDR1 and CDR2 (germline): SQVTM, ANQGSEA. The J segment lost 6 bases and the V segment lost 7 bases, leaving 5 bases of the junction unmatched. In DNA, the CDR3 is TGCAGCGCCGGACAGGGCGCCAATGAGCAGTTCTTC. As protein: CSAGQGANEQFF.

This clonotype was found a few times. CDR3 in DNA: TGTGCCAGCAGTTCTAGCGCCCAAGAGACCCAGTACTTC. It specifies CASSSSAQETQYF. The gene calls are TRBV7-6 and TRBJ2-5; TRBD2 might be the D (6 bases). CDR3 length equals 13 residues. V shed 6 bases and J shed 1 base, with 9 bases lying between them. The germline V gene encodes CDR1 SGHVS and CDR2 FNYEAQ.

This clonotype was observed at least ten times. V gene TRBV20-1 combines with J gene TRBJ2-1; 7 bases map to TRBD1. There are 13 residues in the CDR3. V trimming: 3 bases; J trimming: 7 bases; junction bases outside the gene matches: 6. CDR1 is DFQATT, CDR2 SNEGSKA, per germline (reference sequence). DNA for the CDR3: TGCAGTGCTAGTCGACAGGGCGGGAATGAGCAGTTCTTC. Translation: CSASRQGGNEQFF.

With respect to this clonotype: At one of its ends the junction is not consistent with the germline gene, which may arise from a read error. The chain couples TRBV7-3 to TRBJ2-1; TRBD2 matches at 10 bases. Looked up from germline, CDR1 is SGHTA and CDR2 is FQGTGA. This CDR3 is built from 14 residues. In DNA form, the CDR3 reads TGTGCCATCAGCCGGTCTAGCGGGAGCAATGAGCAGTTCTTC. It encodes CAISRSSGSNEQFF. Full variable domain (remainder filled in from reference TRBV7-3 and TRBJ2-1): GAGVSQTPSNKVTEKGKYVELRCDPISGHTALYWYRQSLGQGPEFLIYFQGTGAADDSGLPNDRFFAVRPEGSVSTLKIQRTERGDSAVYLCAISRSSGSNEQFFGPGTRLTVL.

This clonotype occurred once. This chain links TRBV7-7 with TRBJ2-1, with 9 bases matching TRBD2. CDR1 SSHAT and CDR2 FNYEAQ come from the germline V gene (reference sequence). The junction had 4 bases not matched to a gene; V was cut back by 5 bases and J by 5 bases. The CDR3 is 14 amino acids. The CDR3 sequence: CASSRTSADNEQFF. CDR3 sequence (DNA): TGTGCCAGCAGCCGGACTAGCGCCGACAATGAGCAGTTCTTC.

Regarding this clonotype: This clone may be a read error of a much larger clone one base away. The V call is TRBV6-5, the J call TRBJ1-1; 8 bases align to TRBD1. Germline V gene data show CDR1 as MNHEY and CDR2 as SVGAGI. J lost 1 base, V lost 2 bases, and 0 bases had no gene match. The CDR3 contains 14 residues. The CDR3 loop is CASSYGQGNTEAFF. The CDR3 DNA follows: TGTGCCAGCAGTTACGGACAGGGGAACACTGAAGCTTTCTTT.

The V gene is TRBV27, the J gene TRBJ1-1; 11 bases agree with TRBD1. Trimming took 6 bases from V and 5 from J; bases not matched to a gene: 5. The germline gives CDR1 MNHEY, CDR2 SMNVEV (reference sequence). CDR3 length: 14 residues. The CDR3 DNA is TGTGCCAGCAGGAGGGACAGGGGGACTACTGAAGCTTTCTTT. As protein: CASRRDRGTTEAFF.

This chain connects TRBV20-1 to TRBJ2-5; D remains ambiguous. The CDR3 length is 13 residues. Per the germline V gene, CDR1 is DFQATT and CDR2 is SNEGSKA (reference sequence). Trimming removed 6 bases from V and 5 bases from J, with 16 bases in between. CDR3 sequence reads: CSAHDGRQETQYF. The CDR3 DNA reads TGCAGTGCCCACGACGGTAGGCAGGAGACCCAGTACTTC.

There are a few counts of this clonotype. The rearrangement uses TRBV27 and TRBJ2-1, with 9 positions matching TRBD2. Germline values: CDR1 MNHEY, CDR2 SMNVEV (reference sequence). This CDR3 region has 14 residues. Germline trimming cut 6 bases from V and 6 bases from J; bases unmatched to any gene: 6. This CDR3 is CASRNSGSTNEQFF. The CDR3 DNA reads TGTGCCAGCAGAAATAGCGGGAGCACCAATGAGCAGTTCTTC.